The source of this T cell receptor (beta chain) is a study of beta chain features in type 1 diabetes. J lost 5 bases, V lost 10 bases, and 7 bases had no gene match. Germline V CDR1 and CDR2: LNHDA, SQIVND (reference sequence). The CDR3 contains 12 residues. Details on this clone: Its matching antigen is unknown.

As every portion of the isolated RNA was reverse transcribed, the sequencing read expressed TCRB transcripts. Sequenced by immunoSEQ multiplex PCR; TCRdb stores in-frame clones only, minus some. The table records hundreds of thousands of clones, around an eighth of them present only once. Study-wide results and limits: Shorter TCRB CDR3s, moderately but significantly so, were found in Type 1 diabetes patients in all four CD4+ subsets.

This sequence originates from a man in his late teens or twenties with type 1 diabetes. The chain joins TRBV19 to TRBJ2-7, with 8 bases identical to TRBD1. The sample taken for sequencing was naive CD4+ T cells from blood. CDR3 DNA sequence: TGTGCCACTTCGGACAGGGCCGACGAGCAGTACTTC. Its translation: CATSDRADEQYF.